This TCR beta chain is drawn from a study of cytomegalovirus exposure and HLA in healthy donors. With regard to this clone: Its specificity is not known.

With 60 Vbeta and 13 Jbeta primers, the PCR was carried out. Method: immunoSEQ multiplex PCR; TCRdb's copy keeps in-frame clones and lacks some. The data show approximately 160,000 clones, over 80% seen once. Trimming at V came to 2 bases and at J to 7 bases, leaving 5 bases not matched to a gene. This CDR3 spans 16 amino acids. Germline values: CDR1 SGHTA, CDR2 FQGNSA. Study findings and constraints: Most TCR beta V segments were productive about 87% or about 30% of the time in an earlier analysis.

The chain recombines TRBV7-2 with TRBJ2-1; 13 bases fit TRBD2. Sequencing was done on a sample of PBMCs. The TCR sequence derives from a human donor in good health. The CDR3 nucleotides are TGTGCCAGCAGCTTACCACTAGCGGGGGGGCAAAATGAGCAGTTCTTC. Translation: CASSLPLAGGQNEQFF.